The present T cell receptor (beta chain) was sequenced within a study of T-cell memory formation after mild COVID-19. Study context: Largely donor-specific sequence clusters came from two donors.

About this clonotype itself: Its target is not known.

CDR1 is ENHRY, CDR2 SYGVKD, per germline. With V trimmed by 4 bases and J by 1 base, 2 bases remained unmatched. CDR3 length: 14 residues. The study's findings and limits: Unconfirmed was the SARS-CoV-2 specificity of second-wave clones that peaked on day 37. Some clones that responded turned up in pre-infection memory, which suggests that cross-reactive memory joined in.

TCRdb re-analysed the 5' RACE reads in MiXCR, keeping a single row per CDR3 protein. The repertoire holds a few hundred thousand distinct CDR3 sequences, with around a quarter as singletons. The sequenced material came from PBMCs or a T cell subset sorted from them (not recorded which). This chain links TRBV10-3 with TRBJ1-1, with 8 bases fitting TRBD1. The clonotype originates from an adult woman who had mild COVID-19 (a few samples of this study predate the infection). Cell type and time point are not known. The CDR3 loop is CAISGDRRNTEAFF. The DNA of the CDR3 is TGTGCCATCAGTGGGGACAGGCGGAACACTGAAGCTTTCTTT.